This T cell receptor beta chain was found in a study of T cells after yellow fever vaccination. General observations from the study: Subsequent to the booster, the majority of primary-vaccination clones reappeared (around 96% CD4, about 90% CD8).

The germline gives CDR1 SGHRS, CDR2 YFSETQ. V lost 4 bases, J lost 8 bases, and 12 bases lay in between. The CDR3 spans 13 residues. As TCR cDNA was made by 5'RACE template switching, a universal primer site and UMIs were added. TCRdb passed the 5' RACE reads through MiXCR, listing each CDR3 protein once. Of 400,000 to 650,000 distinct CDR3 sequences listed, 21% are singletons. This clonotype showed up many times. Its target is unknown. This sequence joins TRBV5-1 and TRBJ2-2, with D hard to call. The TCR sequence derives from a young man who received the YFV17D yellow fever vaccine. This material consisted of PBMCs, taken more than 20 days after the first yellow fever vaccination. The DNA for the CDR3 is TGCGCCAGCAGCCCCCAAGGGTCGGGGGAGCTGTTTTTT. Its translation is CASSPQGSGELFF.